One and the same sample provided the 20 T cell receptor beta chains below, sequenced in a study of cytomegalovirus exposure and HLA in healthy donors. Profiled with immunoSEQ multiplex PCR; TCRdb holds only in-frame clones, not every one. The sample shows about 120,000 clones, roughly 90% of them seen only once. The specimen sequenced was PBMCs. All receptors derive from a woman aged 18-29 years in good health and CMV-seropositive.

The CDR3 bases are TGTGCCAGCAGCTTAGGAGACAGGGCAGGATCACCCCTCCACTTT. Translating gives CASSLGDRAGSPLHF. The chain couples TRBV7-9 to TRBJ1-6; 7 bases align to TRBD1. The junction had 7 bases not matched to a gene; V was cut back by 1 base and J by 10 bases. The CDR3 has 15 residues. Germline CDR1 reads SEHNR; CDR2 reads FQNEAQ (reference sequence).

This rearrangement joins TRBV28 to TRBJ1-4; TRBD1 matches 7 bases. In germline, CDR1 is MDHEN, CDR2 SYDVKM. The CDR3 is made up of 18 amino acids. Trimming cost V 4 bases and J 2 bases; bases outside gene matches: 13. In DNA form, the CDR3 reads TGTGCCAGCAGTTCCCGACAGGGATTTATTGGGACTAATGAAAAACTGTTTTTT. Protein sequence: CASSSRQGFIGTNEKLFF.

The rearrangement joins TRBV4-3 to TRBJ2-1; D not certain. The CDR3 totals 13 residues. Trimming left V 4 bases short and J 10 bases short, with 14 bases between. Germline V lookup: CDR1 LGHNA, CDR2 YSLEER. This chain's CDR3 is CASSRPPHGEQFF. In nucleotides, the CDR3 is TGCGCCAGCAGCCGCCCTCCACACGGGGAGCAGTTCTTC.

V is TRBV4-1 and J is TRBJ2-7; D perhaps matches TRBD2 (5 bases). Trimming left V 4 bases short and J 4 bases short, with 17 bases between. The V gene's germline CDR1 is MGHRA and CDR2 YSYEKL. This CDR3 has 15 amino acids. The CDR3 protein is CASSLEGSLMYEQYF. Here the CDR3 DNA reads TGCGCCAGCAGCCTAGAGGGTTCACTAATGTACGAGCAGTACTTC.

This chain uses TRBV13 with TRBJ2-3; 9 nucleotides match TRBD1. Trimming cost V 4 bases and J 4 bases; bases outside gene matches: 6. Germline V gene data show CDR1 as PRHDT and CDR2 as FYEKMQ (reference sequence). The CDR3 is 15 residues long. In nucleotides, the CDR3 is TGTGCCAGCAGCTACCCGGGACAGGGCCCAGATACGCAGTATTTT. Amino acid sequence: CASSYPGQGPDTQYF.

In its sample, this clone was seen a few times. The V call is TRBV29-1, the J call TRBJ2-1, with a tentative D call TRBD2 (5 bases). Trimming left V 8 bases short and J 12 bases short, with 14 bases between. The CDR3 spans 10 residues. CDR1 is SQVTM and CDR2 is ANQGSEA in the germline V gene. The CDR3 loop is CSSGLVGQFF. As DNA, the CDR3 is TGCAGCTCAGGACTCGTTGGGCAGTTCTTC.

The V gene is TRBV6-5, the J gene TRBJ2-7, with 9 bases identical to TRBD1. Germline loops: CDR1 MNHEY, CDR2 SVGAGI. The CDR3 sequence is 15 residues long. V shed 6 bases and J 1 base; nucleotides not matched to a gene: 7. The CDR3 bases are TGTGCCAGCAGCCCCGGGACAGGGAAATCCTACGAGCAGTACTTC. This sequence encodes CASSPGTGKSYEQYF.

The V gene is TRBV27, the J gene TRBJ2-1; the match to TRBD1 covers 9 bases. Germline V gives CDR1 MNHEY, CDR2 SMNVEV (reference sequence). The CDR3 totals 13 residues. J lost 9 bases, V lost 3 bases, and 3 bases had no gene match. CDR3 nucleotides: TGTGCCAGCAGTTTGGGACAGGGAAGTGAGCAGTTCTTC. Its protein product is CASSLGQGSEQFF.

This chain uses TRBV30 with TRBJ1-1, with 9 bases lining up with TRBD1. Germline V gives CDR1 GTSNPN, CDR2 SVGIG (reference sequence). V lost 3 bases to trimming and J lost 4 bases; unmatched junction nucleotides: 9. The CDR3 consists of 15 residues. The CDR3 reads CAWSASRTGATEAFF. For the CDR3, the DNA is TGTGCCTGGAGCGCCTCCAGGACAGGGGCCACTGAAGCTTTCTTT.

V and J are TRBV18 and TRBJ2-5, with D unresolved. Trimming removed 2 bases at V and 5 bases at J, with 18 bases between. Germline-derived CDR1 and CDR2 are KGHSH and LQKENI. The CDR3 covers 16 residues. The chain's CDR3 is CASSPRLAALEETQYF. CDR3 sequence (DNA): TGTGCCAGCTCACCAAGGTTGGCTGCCCTAGAGGAGACCCAGTACTTC. Combining the CDR3 with reference TRBV18 and TRBJ2-5 gives the whole variable domain NAGVMQNPRHLVRRRGQEARLRCSPMKGHSHVYWYRQLPEEGLKFMVYLQKENIIDESGMPKERFSAEFPKEGPSILRIQQVVRGDSAAYFCASSPRLAALEETQYFGPGTRLLVL.

The genes are TRBV28 and TRBJ1-1; D gene unclear. V shed 5 bases and J shed 1 base, with 8 bases lying between them. The CDR3 loop spans 13 amino acids. Germline lookup yields CDR1 MDHEN and CDR2 SYDVKM. Written as DNA, the CDR3 is TGTGCCAGCAGTGGGCCGTCGAACACTGAAGCTTTCTTT. Amino acid sequence: CASSGPSNTEAFF.

DNA of the CDR3: TGTGCCAGCATAAGGGACAGGGCCTCTGGGGCCAACGTCCTGACTTTC. Amino acids: CASIRDRASGANVLTF. The chain recombines TRBV2 with TRBJ2-6, with 9 bases identical to TRBD1. The trim removed 7 bases at V and 0 bases at J, leaving 4 bases unmatched. Germline assignment: CDR1 SNHLY and CDR2 FYNNEI. The CDR3 runs 16 residues.

In its sample, this clone was seen once. V gene TRBV5-4 combines with J gene TRBJ1-2, with 7 bases aligning to TRBD1. The CDR3 extends over 14 amino acids. V lost 2 bases to trimming and J lost 1 base; unmatched junction nucleotides: 2. CDR1 SGHNT and CDR2 YYREEE come from the germline V gene (reference sequence). The CDR3 DNA is TGTGCCAGCAGCTTCCAGGGGGGTAACTATGGCTACACCTTC. Its translation is CASSFQGGNYGYTF.

V usage is TRBV6-6 and J usage is TRBJ1-1, with D maybe TRBD1 (6 bases). CDR1 and CDR2 from the germline V gene are MNHNY and SVGAGI (reference sequence). V lost 7 bases, J lost 2 bases, and 17 bases lay in between. CDR3 size: 15 residues. DNA of the CDR3: TGTGCCAGCAAAACCACGGGGGGCCTTAACACTGAAGCTTTCTTT. Translated: CASKTTGGLNTEAFF.

The V and J genes are TRBV7-2 and TRBJ2-1; a weak D match, TRBD2 (6 bases). The V gene's germline CDR1 is SGHTA and CDR2 FQGNSA. This CDR3 has 17 amino acids. The V gene lost 4 bases and the J gene lost 6 bases, with 22 bases spanning the gap. CDR3 sequence (DNA): TGTGCCAGCAGCTCTAACGGGGACTTTTCCCTCAGCAATGAGCAGTTCTTC. Translating it yields CASSSNGDFSLSNEQFF.

The V gene is TRBV28, the J gene TRBJ1-2, with unresolved D. The germline gives CDR1 MDHEN, CDR2 SYDVKM. V gave up 4 bases and J gave up 4 bases, with 7 bases separating them. The CDR3 sequence is 12 residues long. CDR3 region: CASSYPGYGYTF. CDR3 bases: TGTGCCAGCAGTTACCCCGGCTATGGCTACACCTTC.

This chain uses TRBV5-1 with TRBJ2-7; D remains ambiguous. This CDR3 comprises 14 residues. CDR1 SGHRS and CDR2 YFSETQ come from the germline V gene. V was trimmed by 1 base and J by 4 bases, leaving 12 bases between them. CDR3 nucleotides: TGCGCCAGCAGCTTGTCGGGTTTGGTGTACGAGCAGTACTTC. Protein product: CASSLSGLVYEQYF.

V gene TRBV29-1 combines with J gene TRBJ1-3; D is unclear. Per the germline V gene, CDR1 is SQVTM and CDR2 is ANQGSEA. The CDR3 extends over 15 amino acids. The ends were cut back, 4 bases at V and 0 bases at J, with 13 bases in the middle. In DNA, the CDR3 is TGCAGCGTTGTTAGCGCAGGCTCCTCTGGAAACACCATATATTTT. Translation gives CSVVSAGSSGNTIYF.

The genes are TRBV27 and TRBJ1-1, with no clear D. The CDR3 is 14 amino acids. Trimming left V 3 bases short and J 4 bases short, with 12 bases between. The germline V gene has CDR1 MNHEY and CDR2 SMNVEV (reference sequence). CDR3 loop: CASSFMGDGTEAFF. The CDR3 DNA reads TGTGCCAGCAGTTTCATGGGCGATGGCACTGAAGCTTTCTTT.

This clone was seen only once. This chain connects TRBV30 to TRBJ2-3; 13 bases fit TRBD2. Germline loops: CDR1 GTSNPN, CDR2 SVGIG (reference sequence). This CDR3 has 18 residues. V lost 4 bases and J lost 2; bases outside the gene matches: 12. This CDR3 is CAWKHGTSGVRYTDTQYF. For the CDR3, the DNA is TGTGCCTGGAAACACGGGACTAGCGGGGTCCGATACACAGATACGCAGTATTTT.